The 9 T cell receptor beta chains in this list originate from one sample, sequenced in a study of cytomegalovirus exposure and HLA in healthy donors. PCR was performed using 60 Vbeta and 13 Jbeta primers. Sequencing used immunoSEQ multiplex PCR; TCRdb keeps in-frame clones, though not all of them. This sample has over 100,000 clones, with just under 90% found just once. Sample: PBMCs. Every receptor here comes from a woman younger than 45 in good health and CMV-seronegative.

This clone was recorded only once. The chain recombines TRBV2 with TRBJ2-3, with 8 positions matching TRBD2. The CDR3 spans 16 residues. J was trimmed by 2 bases and V by 4 bases; bases with no gene match: 8. The V gene's germline CDR1 is SNHLY and CDR2 FYNNEI. DNA for the CDR3: TGTGCCAGCAGTGCCGAGGCGGGGGGACCCACAGATACGCAGTATTTT. It codes for CASSAEAGGPTDTQYF.

J is TRBJ2-7 and V is TRBV4-2, with 8 bases lining up with TRBD1. V dropped 0 bases and J dropped 3; count of bases not matched to a gene: 10. Germline loops: CDR1 LGHNA, CDR2 YNFKEQ. CDR3 size: 17 residues. CDR3: CASSQDKGIGQGYEQYF. The CDR3 region has the DNA TGTGCCAGCAGCCAAGATAAGGGTATAGGACAGGGCTACGAGCAGTACTTC.

V gene TRBV15 combines with J gene TRBJ2-3; 10 bases line up with TRBD2. The V segment lost 0 bases and the J segment 7 bases; nucleotides outside the gene matches: 7. CDR3 length equals 16 residues. CDR1 is LNHNV, CDR2 YYDKDF, per germline (reference sequence). DNA of the CDR3: TGTGCCACCAGCAGAGAAAGCGGGGGGGGCTTAAATACGCAGTATTTT. Protein: CATSRESGGGLNTQYF.

The V call is TRBV7-6, the J call TRBJ2-3; D uncertain. Trimming shortened V by 5 bases and J by 0 bases, and 12 bases separated the two germline ends. Germline CDR1 SGHVS, CDR2 FNYEAQ. This CDR3 is built from 15 residues. CDR3 nucleotides: TGTGCCAGCAGCCGAACATGGTCTAGCACAGATACGCAGTATTTT. It is translated as CASSRTWSSTDTQYF.

V gene TRBV7-3 combines with J gene TRBJ2-3; perhaps TRBD1 as D (5 bases). The CDR3 has 16 residues. Germline V gene sequence: CDR1 SGHTA, CDR2 FQGTGA. The V and J ends lost 2 bases and 3 bases respectively, with 15 bases between them. DNA of the CDR3: TGTGCCAGCAGCTTAGGGCCAGGGATGCGGACAGATACGCAGTATTTT. It specifies CASSLGPGMRTDTQYF.

The J gene is TRBJ1-4, the V gene TRBV13; D perhaps matches TRBD1 (6 bases). This CDR3 spans 15 amino acids. The V and J ends lost 5 bases and 7 bases respectively, with 17 bases between them. Germline V gene data show CDR1 as PRHDT and CDR2 as FYEKMQ (reference sequence). The CDR3 DNA is TGTGCCAGCAGCGACATACAGGGCTCCGGTGAAAAACTGTTTTTT. Protein sequence: CASSDIQGSGEKLFF.

This sequence joins TRBV6-5 and TRBJ1-2, with 8 bases matching TRBD1. Trimming cost V 6 bases and J 5 bases; bases outside gene matches: 5. This CDR3 spans 13 amino acids. Per germline, CDR1 MNHEY and CDR2 SVGAGI. This CDR3 reads CASSKGQVYGYTF. CDR3 coding DNA: TGTGCCAGCAGCAAGGGACAGGTTTATGGCTACACCTTC.

The rearrangement links TRBV11-2 to TRBJ1-6; tentatively, D is TRBD1 (6 bases). The CDR3 spans 17 residues. CDR1 SGHAT and CDR2 FQNNGV come from the germline V gene. Trimming removed 2 bases from V and 10 bases from J, with 21 bases in between. The CDR3 DNA sequence: TGTGCCAGCAGCTTAAGACAGGTCGCTGAGGGAAACTCACCCCTCCACTTT. Its protein product is CASSLRQVAEGNSPLHF.

The chain recombines TRBV6-1 with TRBJ1-6; no firm D call. From germline, CDR1 is MNHNS and CDR2 SASEGT. CDR3 length: 14 amino acids. V was clipped by 3 bases and J by 6 bases, with 9 bases between them. This CDR3 is CASSENGANSPLHF. DNA for the CDR3: TGTGCCAGCAGTGAGAACGGAGCTAATTCACCCCTCCACTTT.